The 18 T cell receptor beta chains below were found in one sample sequenced in a study of OX40 agonist ivuxolimab in advanced cancers. Some clones are missing from TCRdb's copy, which holds only in-frame ones; the method was immunoSEQ multiplex PCR. The data contain about 61,000 clones, nearly 90% of them singletons. The sequences come from CD4+ or CD8+ T cells sorted from blood, collected in a trial of the OX40 agonist ivuxolimab. These TCRs come from an adult with an advanced solid tumor such as melanoma, head and neck, liver or kidney cancer.

This chain connects TRBV6-1 to TRBJ1-5, with a weak D call TRBD1 (6 bases). Trimming stripped 2 bases from V and 7 bases from J, with 24 bases between. Germline CDR1 reads MNHNS; CDR2 reads SASEGT. This CDR3 has 18 residues. CDR3 sequence (DNA): TGTGCCAGCAGTGAATTCGCGCGAGGGGCGAGGGGGGGGCAGCCCCAGCATTTT. Its translation: CASSEFARGARGGQPQHF.

In this sample, this clone turned up a few times. The chain combines TRBV19 with TRBJ2-1, with D hard to call. The CDR3 consists of 14 residues. Germline CDR1 and CDR2: LNHDA and SQIVND (reference sequence). Trimming took 3 bases from V and 4 from J, leaving 10 bases between them. In nucleotides, the CDR3 is TGTGCCAGTAGTATGCGACCACTGTACAATGAGCAGTTCTTC. Its protein is CASSMRPLYNEQFF.

The rearrangement uses TRBV5-8 and TRBJ2-1, with TRBD1 matching 7 bases. Germline V gives CDR1 SGHTS, CDR2 YDEGEE. This CDR3 is 15 amino acids long. With V trimmed by 0 bases and J by 5 bases, 5 bases remained unmatched. The CDR3 DNA is TGTGCCAGCAGCTTGGGGGACAGATCTAACAATGAGCAGTTCTTC. This sequence encodes CASSLGDRSNNEQFF.

The CDR3 bases are TGTGCCAGCAACGGGGGAGGGACCGGGAACTATGGCTACACCTTC. Protein: CASNGGGTGNYGYTF. The chain employs TRBV6-1 and TRBJ1-2; D is possibly TRBD1 (5 bases). This CDR3 has 15 amino acids. V gave up 7 bases and J gave up 2 bases, with 17 bases separating them. Germline CDR1 MNHNS, CDR2 SASEGT.

The rearrangement uses TRBV7-2 and TRBJ2-1; D possibly corresponds to TRBD1 (5 bases). CDR1 SGHTA and CDR2 FQGNSA come from the germline V gene. V was clipped by 1 base and J by 15 bases, with 16 bases between them. The CDR3 consists of 13 residues. This CDR3 reads CASSLVGNRSPFF. The CDR3, as DNA: TGTGCCAGCAGCTTAGTAGGGAACAGGTCCCCGTTCTTC.

The chain uses TRBV30 and TRBJ1-4; the D is unclear. The CDR3 loop spans 11 amino acids. The V gene's germline CDR1 is GTSNPN and CDR2 SVGIG (reference sequence). Between the trimmed V and J ends, which lost 2 bases and 3 bases, there was a span of 1 base. In nucleotides, the CDR3 is TGTGCCTGGAGTTCTAATGAAAAACTGTTTTTT. It yields the protein CAWSSNEKLFF.

The chain combines TRBV27 with TRBJ2-7; TRBD2 might be the D (6 bases). The V end lost 5 bases, the J end lost 4 bases, and 18 bases lay between the germline ends. The CDR3 length is 15 residues. The germline CDR1 and CDR2 sequences are MNHEY and SMNVEV (reference sequence). CDR3 nucleotides: TGTGCCAGCAGTAGAGCGACACTGGGGGGATACGAGCAGTACTTC. It is translated as CASSRATLGGYEQYF.

This clone was picked up a small number of times. This rearrangement joins TRBV19 to TRBJ2-3; TRBD2 aligns across 9 bases. CDR1 is LNHDA and CDR2 is SQIVND in the germline V gene (reference sequence). J gave up 7 bases and V 1 base, and 3 bases lay outside the gene matches. The CDR3 length is 14 residues. This CDR3 reads CASSIGGTSNTQYF. The CDR3 DNA follows: TGTGCCAGTAGTATAGGGGGGACTAGCAATACGCAGTATTTT.

V is TRBV11-2 and J is TRBJ1-4; unclear D gene. The CDR3 is 12 residues long. The V end was cut by 5 bases, the J end by 4 bases, with 5 bases between. The germline CDR1 and CDR2 sequences are SGHAT and FQNNGV. Written as DNA, the CDR3 is TGTGCCAGCAGCCTCAATAATGAAAAACTGTTTTTT. Its protein is CASSLNNEKLFF.

The chain links TRBV15 to TRBJ1-4; the match to TRBD1 covers 7 bases. The trim removed 5 bases at V and 7 bases at J, leaving 16 bases unmatched. CDR1 and CDR2 from the germline V gene are LNHNV and YYDKDF (reference sequence). CDR3 size: 17 residues. CDR3 sequence reads: CATSPPKKGAGGEKLFF. CDR3 sequence (DNA): TGTGCCACCAGCCCCCCCAAAAAGGGGGCGGGGGGTGAAAAACTGTTTTTT.

CDR3: CASSQPGQGSDYGYTF. CDR3 sequence (DNA): TGTGCCAGCAGCCAACCGGGACAGGGATCGGACTATGGCTACACCTTC. This sequence joins TRBV7-8 and TRBJ1-2; TRBD1 agrees at 9 bases. J gave up 3 bases and V 5 bases, and 10 bases lay outside the gene matches. Germline V gene data show CDR1 as SGHVS and CDR2 as FQNEAQ. The CDR3 consists of 16 residues.

This chain links TRBV29-1 with TRBJ1-1, with D possibly TRBD1 on 6 matching bases. This CDR3 comprises 11 residues. Germline CDR1 and CDR2: SQVTM and ANQGSEA. Deletions cut 4 bases from V and 8 bases from J, with 11 bases between. In DNA form, the CDR3 reads TGCAGCGTTGTCAGGGGATCGGAAGCTTTCTTT. Protein product: CSVVRGSEAFF.

This chain uses TRBV5-1 with TRBJ2-2, with D perhaps matching TRBD1 (5 bases). Per the germline V gene, CDR1 is SGHRS and CDR2 is YFSETQ. V lost 4 bases to trimming and J lost 5 bases, with 12 bases between them. This CDR3 is 14 amino acids long. This CDR3 is CASSIGEATGELFF. DNA of the CDR3: TGCGCCAGCAGCATAGGGGAAGCAACCGGGGAGCTGTTTTTT. Using reference TRBV5-1 and TRBJ2-2 for the parts outside the CDR3, the full variable domain is KAGVTQTPRYLIKTRGQQVTLSCSPISGHRSVSWYQQTPGQGLQFLFEYFSETQRNKGNFPGRFSGRQFSNSRSEMNVSTLELGDSALYLCASSIGEATGELFFGEGSRLTVL.

The V and J genes are TRBV4-3 and TRBJ2-7; 7 bases align to TRBD2. Trimming took 0 bases from V and 1 from J; bases not matched to a gene: 12. CDR1 is LGHNA, CDR2 YSLEER, per germline. This CDR3 is 18 amino acids long. The CDR3, as DNA: TGCGCCAGCAGCCAAGATCCAGTCGCTAGCGGTGGTTCCTACGAGCAGTACTTC. Amino acid sequence: CASSQDPVASGGSYEQYF.

The chain uses TRBV6-5 and TRBJ2-1; the match to TRBD1 covers 10 bases. Trimming took 3 bases from V and 9 from J; bases not matched to a gene: 5. From germline, CDR1 is MNHEY and CDR2 SVGAGI. The CDR3 is made up of 14 amino acids. The CDR3 here is CASSYKGQGIEQFF. The CDR3 region has the DNA TGTGCCAGCAGTTATAAGGGACAGGGGATTGAGCAGTTCTTC.

The rearrangement joins TRBV7-9 to TRBJ1-1; tentatively, D is TRBD1 (6 bases). Between the trimmed V and J ends, which lost 5 bases and 6 bases, there was a span of 13 bases. Germline assignment: CDR1 SEHNR and CDR2 FQNEAQ (reference sequence). This CDR3 region has 13 residues. The CDR3 region has the DNA TGTGCCAGCAGCCTTCACAGGGACGCTGAAGCTTTCTTT. It yields the protein CASSLHRDAEAFF.

The V call is TRBV18, the J call TRBJ2-5; 9 positions match TRBD1. Germline CDR1 reads KGHSH; CDR2 reads LQKENI. Trimming cost V 2 bases and J 5 bases; bases outside gene matches: 3. The length of the CDR3 is 14 residues. CDR3 region: CASSPGTGLETQYF. CDR3 in DNA: TGTGCCAGCTCACCAGGGACAGGGTTGGAGACCCAGTACTTC.

V usage is TRBV9 and J usage is TRBJ2-2, with D perhaps assigned TRBD1 or TRBD2 (5 bases each). Germline CDR1 reads SGDLS; CDR2 reads YYNGEE. This CDR3 is 14 amino acids long. The V gene lost 7 bases and the J gene lost 5 bases, with 15 bases spanning the gap. The CDR3 DNA is TGTGCCAGCTGCAGGGAAGCGGATACCGGGGAGCTGTTTTTT. Its translation is CASCREADTGELFF.